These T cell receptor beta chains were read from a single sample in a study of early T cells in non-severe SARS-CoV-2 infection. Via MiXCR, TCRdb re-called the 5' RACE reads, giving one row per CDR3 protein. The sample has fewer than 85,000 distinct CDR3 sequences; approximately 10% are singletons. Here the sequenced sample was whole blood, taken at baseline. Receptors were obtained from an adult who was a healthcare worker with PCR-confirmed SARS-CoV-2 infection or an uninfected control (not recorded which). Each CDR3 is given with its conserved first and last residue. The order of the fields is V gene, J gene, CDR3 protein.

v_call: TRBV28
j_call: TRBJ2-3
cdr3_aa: CASSFPGQGTDTQYF

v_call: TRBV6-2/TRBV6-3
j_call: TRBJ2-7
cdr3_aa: CASSYQGRAYEQYF

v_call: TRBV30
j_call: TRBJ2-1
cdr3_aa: CAWTTGANDEQFF

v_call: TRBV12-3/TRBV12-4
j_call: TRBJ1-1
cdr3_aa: CASSLMVDTEAFF

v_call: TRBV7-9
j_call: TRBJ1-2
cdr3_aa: CASSPPGQSYGYTF

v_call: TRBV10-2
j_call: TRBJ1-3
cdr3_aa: CASSEPTGHSSGNTIYF

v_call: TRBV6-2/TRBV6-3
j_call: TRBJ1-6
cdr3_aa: CASSYETPGLNSPLHF

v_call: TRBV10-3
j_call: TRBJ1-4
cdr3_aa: CAISDSRTVNEKLFF

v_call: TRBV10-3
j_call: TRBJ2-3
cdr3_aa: CAITWDREADTQYF

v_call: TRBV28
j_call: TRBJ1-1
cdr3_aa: CASSADGSGGTEAFF

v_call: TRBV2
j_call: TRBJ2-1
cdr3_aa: CASSDRRGNEQFF

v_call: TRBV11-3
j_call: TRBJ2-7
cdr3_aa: CASSPGTFGGNEQYF

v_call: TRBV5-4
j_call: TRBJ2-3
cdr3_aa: CASSLGPLLGGTQYF

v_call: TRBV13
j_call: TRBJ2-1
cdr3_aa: CASSLLGGPREQFF

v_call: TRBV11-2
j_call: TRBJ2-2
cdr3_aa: CASSATGGSAGELFF

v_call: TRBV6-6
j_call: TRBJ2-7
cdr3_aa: CASSYYAGASFEQYF

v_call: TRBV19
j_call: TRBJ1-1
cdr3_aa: CASSIDLGGEAFF

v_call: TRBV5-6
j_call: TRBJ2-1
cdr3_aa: CASRKGQGASYNEQFF

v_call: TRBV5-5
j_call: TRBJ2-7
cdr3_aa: CASSSEGARAYEQYF

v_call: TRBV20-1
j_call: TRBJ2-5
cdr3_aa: CSAASGGVETQYF

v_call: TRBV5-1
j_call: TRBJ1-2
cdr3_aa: CASKNFTGTGYGYTF

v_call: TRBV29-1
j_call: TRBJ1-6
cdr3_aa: CSVAGTSGSPLHF

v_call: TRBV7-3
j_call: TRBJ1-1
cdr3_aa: CASSFDRDTEAFF

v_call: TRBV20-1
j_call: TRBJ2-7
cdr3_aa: CSARLAGLTYEQYF

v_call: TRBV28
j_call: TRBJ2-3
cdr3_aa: CASSSHQSTDTQYF

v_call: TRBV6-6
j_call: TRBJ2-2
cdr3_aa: CASSKSGGDTGELFF

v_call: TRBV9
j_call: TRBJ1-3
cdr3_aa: CASSGGNTIYF

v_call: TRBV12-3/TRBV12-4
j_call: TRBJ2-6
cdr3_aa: CASSRDGSGANVLTF

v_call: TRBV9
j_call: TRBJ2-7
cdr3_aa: CASSLDSYEQYF

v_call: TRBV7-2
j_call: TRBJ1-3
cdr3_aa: CASSTEIQGASGNTIYF

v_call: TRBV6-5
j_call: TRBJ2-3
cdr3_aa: CASSYSSGVSDTQYF

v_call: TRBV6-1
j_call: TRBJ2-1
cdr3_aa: CASSEAQGAGDNRQFF

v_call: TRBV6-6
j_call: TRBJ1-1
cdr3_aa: CASSYSSQNTEAFF

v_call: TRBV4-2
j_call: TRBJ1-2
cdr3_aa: CASSQDIVAAYGYTF

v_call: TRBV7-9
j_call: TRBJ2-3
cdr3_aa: CASSPAADTQYF

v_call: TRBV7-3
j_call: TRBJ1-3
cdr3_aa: CASSLTGDGNTIYF

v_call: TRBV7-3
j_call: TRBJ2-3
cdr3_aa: CASSAGQHTDTQYF

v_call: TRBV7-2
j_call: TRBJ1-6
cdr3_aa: CASSGQTGGNSPLHF

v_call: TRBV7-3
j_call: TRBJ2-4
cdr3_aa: CASSLVAGGQNIQYF

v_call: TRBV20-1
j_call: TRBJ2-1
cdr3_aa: CSGTDGSSYNEQFF